One T cell receptor (beta chain) is described in this entry. The CDR3 has 15 residues. V lost 5 bases and J 1 base, leaving 13 bases between the germline ends. The germline V gene has CDR1 SGHVS and CDR2 FNYEAQ. The entry originates in a study of OX40 agonist ivuxolimab in advanced cancers. At the level of the study: The patients received agonistic anti-OX40 (CD134) antibody ivuxolimab. Melanoma, hepatocellular carcinoma, head and neck or renal cell cancer occurred in dose-escalation patients. Three patients showed partial responses: one hepatocellular carcinoma and two cutaneous melanoma cases.

Clones were sequenced by immunoSEQ multiplex PCR, and TCRdb holds only the in-frame ones, with some missing. Among roughly 48,000 clones listed, about four fifths were seen once. Autoimmune disease history or systemic immunosuppression was exclusionary. This chain joins TRBV7-6 and TRBJ2-3; D remains ambiguous. Material: CD4+ or CD8+ T cells sorted from blood, obtained in a trial of the OX40 agonist ivuxolimab. This clonotype was obtained from an adult with an advanced solid tumor such as melanoma, head and neck, liver or kidney cancer. CDR3: CASSPVGRGTDTQYF. In DNA, the CDR3 is TGTGCCAGCAGCCCCGTCGGACGGGGCACAGATACGCAGTATTTT.